Only a few counts were recorded for the clone carrying this T cell receptor (beta chain). This entry comes from a study of blood T cells in healthy people across ages. It was with a sample-barcoded 5' primer and a J-beta primer mix that a second PCR of about 6 to 11 cycles was run. Using its own MiXCR run on the 5' RACE reads, TCRdb lists one record per CDR3 protein. The sample records some 1,500,000 distinct CDR3 sequences, under 55% being singletons. V shed 4 bases and J shed 1 base, with 7 bases lying between them. Germline loops: CDR1 MNHEY, CDR2 SMNVEV (reference sequence). The length of the CDR3 is 13 residues.

V usage is TRBV27 and J usage is TRBJ1-2, with TRBD1 as a possible D gene (5 bases). The sample comprised blood. The sequence was obtained from a woman in her late teens or twenties in good health. CDR3 sequence reads: CASSYRFNYGYTF. Here the CDR3 DNA reads TGTGCCAGCAGTTACAGGTTTAACTATGGCTACACCTTC.